These T cell receptor beta chains were read from a single sample in a study of shared clonotypes between healthy human individuals. Assay: immunoSEQ multiplex PCR; the TCRdb copy retains only in-frame clones and omits some. The sample comprises a few million clones, around 90% of which are singletons, and roughly 0.13% rests with the top ten. Sequencing input: naive CD4+ T cells sorted from blood. These receptors were taken from a man between 18 and 29 years old in good health. Both conserved end residues are trimmed from each CDR3.

TRBV19 ASKGQTNSPLH
TRBV30 AWSVRDIDTGELF
TRBV28 ASRGGQGEQPQH
TRBV21-1 ASSKEIERAFYEQY
TRBV29-1 SVDVAGLSTGELF
TRBV7-2 ASSLGDRVYEQY
TRBV29-1 SVVGGQYQETQY
TRBV5-4 ASSSKQGTDTQY
TRBV6-5 ASSPSPPGANVLT
TRBV4-3 ASSQVGLGSSYNEQF
TRBV19 ARRRGYGYT
TRBV6-6 ASSYVLGTSGGEQF
TRBV18 ASSPPDVERFANTGELF
TRBV5-4 ASSLEGLAGVNEQF
TRBV4-3 ASSQDRGDTQY
TRBV10-3 AISADREAF
TRBV10-3 ATGESGTDEKLF
TRBV7-9 ASSLTQGGYT
TRBV6-5 ASSYSHGHEKLF
TRBV19 ASFPLSGFKNTEAF
TRBV4-2 ASSPDKGPGTEAF
TRBV27 ASSLLGGVGKEY
TRBV30 AWSVGRDEQY
TRBV19 ASSIGPTGASSPQH
TRBV5-1 ASSLEGGGYT
TRBV30 AWGQGYSYEQY
TRBV5-1 ASSLDGQGGSGELF
TRBV5-1 ASSWDSGGLRETQY
TRBV5-6 ASSLVGSSYEQY
TRBV6-1 ASSEGWRVSATEAF
TRBV19 ASKGHQGLWTEAF
TRBV11-2 ASSLGDRFASTDTQY
TRBV2 AGSPYQYTDTQY
TRBV6-1 ASPEVWGTTF
TRBV7-8 ASSLVSREQY
TRBV15 ATSTPLHYQETQY
TRBV5-1 ASSPGLATDTQY
TRBV18 ASSAEGGSYEQY
TRBV11-3 ASSLGLAGVTDTQY
TRBV4-3 ASSQVAYYNEQF
TRBV5-1 ASSLTAPYEQY
TRBV27 ASSFVQSSYNEQF
TRBV7-2 ASSKGQKNTGELF
TRBV28 ASSPGPGNTEAF
TRBV27 ASSGLGGGRETQY
TRBV4-1 ASSQGEQGVYEQY
TRBV6-5 ATGQGAGYEQY
TRBV5-4 ASSLSGLKRSNTGELF
TRBV7-9 ASSSDGQGARSSPLH
TRBV6-1 ASSAQRNTEAF
TRBV6-6 ASILGANYGYT
TRBV2 ASRRGSSPTYNEQF
TRBV27 ASSPQSDTQY
TRBV6-5 ASSQSPGTYEQY
TRBV13 ASSKDREYNSPLH
TRBV7-8 ASSPDPRGTQY
TRBV6-1 ASRDPGGRNTIY
TRBV9 ASSPMGRGSFSNYGYT
TRBV5-1 ASSLVQGLYEQY